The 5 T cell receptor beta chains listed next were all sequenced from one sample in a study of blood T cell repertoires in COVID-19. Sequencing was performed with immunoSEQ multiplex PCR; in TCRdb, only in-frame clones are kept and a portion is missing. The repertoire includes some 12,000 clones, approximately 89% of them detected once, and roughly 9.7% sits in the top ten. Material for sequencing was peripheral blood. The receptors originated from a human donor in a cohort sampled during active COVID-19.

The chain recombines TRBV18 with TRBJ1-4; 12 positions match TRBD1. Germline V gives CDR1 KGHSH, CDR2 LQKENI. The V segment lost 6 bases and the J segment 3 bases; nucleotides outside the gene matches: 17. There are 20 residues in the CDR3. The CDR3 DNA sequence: TGTGCCAGCTCCCTCACCCAAGGACCGGGACAGGGGGCCTCTAATGAAAAACTGTTTTTT. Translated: CASSLTQGPGQGASNEKLFF. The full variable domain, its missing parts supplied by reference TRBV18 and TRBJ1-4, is NAGVMQNPRHLVRRRGQEARLRCSPMKGHSHVYWYRQLPEEGLKFMVYLQKENIIDESGMPKERFSAEFPKEGPSILRIQQVVRGDSAAYFCASSLTQGPGQGASNEKLFFGSGTQLSVL.

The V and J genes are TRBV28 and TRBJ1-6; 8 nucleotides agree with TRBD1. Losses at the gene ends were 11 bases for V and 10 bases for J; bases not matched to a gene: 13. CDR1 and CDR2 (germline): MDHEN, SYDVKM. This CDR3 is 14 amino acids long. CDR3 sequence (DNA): TGTGCCGGGACCGTTACAGGGGGGTGGTCACCCCTCCACTTT. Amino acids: CAGTVTGGWSPLHF. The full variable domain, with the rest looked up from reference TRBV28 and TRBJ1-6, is DVKVTQSSRYLVKRTGEKVFLECVQDMDHENMFWYRQDPGLGLRLIYFSYDVKMKEKGDIPEGYSVSREKKERFSLILESASTNQTSMYLCAGTVTGGWSPLHFGNGTRLTVT.

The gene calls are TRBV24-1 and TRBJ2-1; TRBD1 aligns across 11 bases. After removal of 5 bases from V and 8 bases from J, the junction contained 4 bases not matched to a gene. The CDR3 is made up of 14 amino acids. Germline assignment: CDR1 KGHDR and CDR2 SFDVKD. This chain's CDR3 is CATSAPGQGDEQFF. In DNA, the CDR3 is TGTGCCACCAGTGCCCCGGGACAGGGGGATGAGCAGTTCTTC.

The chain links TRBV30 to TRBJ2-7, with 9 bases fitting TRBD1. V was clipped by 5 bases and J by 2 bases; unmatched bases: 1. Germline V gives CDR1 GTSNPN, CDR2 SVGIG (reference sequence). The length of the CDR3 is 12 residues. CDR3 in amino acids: CAWGTGTYEQYF. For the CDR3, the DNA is TGTGCCTGGGGGACAGGGACCTACGAGCAGTACTTC. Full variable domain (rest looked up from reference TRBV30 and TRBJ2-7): SQTIHQWPATLVQPVGSPLSLECTVEGTSNPNLYWYRQAAGRGLQLLFYSVGIGQISSEVPQNLSASRPQDRQFILSSKKLLLSDSGFYLCAWGTGTYEQYFGPGTRLTVT.

CDR3 sequence reads: CASSLLREIWGYTF. The CDR3 nucleotides are TGTGCCAGCAGTTTATTACGGGAGATATGGGGCTACACCTTC. The rearrangement uses TRBV28 and TRBJ1-2; unclear D gene. Trimming took 1 base from V and 8 from J, leaving 14 bases between them. CDR3 length equals 14 residues. CDR1 is MDHEN and CDR2 is SYDVKM in the germline V gene.